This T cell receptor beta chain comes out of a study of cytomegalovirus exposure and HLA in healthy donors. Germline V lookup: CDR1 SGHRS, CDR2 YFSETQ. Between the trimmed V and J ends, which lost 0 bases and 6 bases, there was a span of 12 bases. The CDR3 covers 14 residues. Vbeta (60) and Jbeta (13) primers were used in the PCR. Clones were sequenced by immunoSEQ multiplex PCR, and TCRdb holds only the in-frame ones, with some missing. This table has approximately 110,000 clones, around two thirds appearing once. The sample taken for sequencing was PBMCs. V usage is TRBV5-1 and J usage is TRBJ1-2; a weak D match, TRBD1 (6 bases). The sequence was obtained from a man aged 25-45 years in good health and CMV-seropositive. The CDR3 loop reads CASSLDRVYNGYTF. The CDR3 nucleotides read TGCGCCAGCAGCTTGGACAGGGTCTATAATGGCTACACCTTC.